The sequence of this TCR beta chain was determined in a study of shared clonotypes between healthy human individuals (dated by TCRdb to 2020 to 2022). General notes on the study: A couple of women and a few men aged 18 to 49 years were included in the cohort. The study deeply sequenced blood TCR repertoires of about 5 healthy adults to estimate repertoire size and the extent of clonotype sharing between individuals. Leukapheresis yielded between about 0.94 and 9.5 billion PBMCs per donor. To increase sequencing depth and limit assay-specific biases, TCR repertoire library preparation and sequencing were carried out by different laboratories using diverse techniques. For each donor, three plates each were used for CD4 naive and CD4 memory, two plates were used for CD8 naive, and one plate was used for CD8 memory.

CD8 naive samples consisted of CD45RO-negative cells that were positively selected for CCR7, yielding a CD45RA+CCR7+ population without TemRA cells. Healthy HIV-negative adults with no recently reported acute infections or vaccinations were included as donors. Every donor was a Caucasian adult residing in Nashville, Tennessee, USA. Blood was obtained by leukapheresis, after which PBMCs were separated by Ficoll-Histopaque density gradient centrifugation and cryopreserved in liquid nitrogen vapor phase. Analytical flow cytometry was used to check the purity and quantity of each magnetically sorted T cell population. Genomic DNA was isolated from each sorted fraction and quantified by UV absorbance on a Nanodrop 2000c. On this clone itself: Its antigen remains undetermined. There are no base qualities to consult, and no much larger clone falls within one base.

Using the deep immunoSEQ assay, TCR CDR3 regions were amplified from genomic DNA by multiplex PCR. Extracted genomic DNA from each cell subset was distributed evenly across all wells of several immunoSEQ 96-well plates, and each plate was treated as a replicate. For sorted subsets, each replicate PCR was loaded with roughly 0.2 ug genomic DNA, equivalent to approximately 27,000 T cell genomes. Purified libraries were measured with a Qubit 3.0 fluorometer, size-checked on a Bioanalyzer 2100, and measured again with the KAPA Library Quantification kit. Every immunoSEQ 96-well plate was sequenced on a separate single-read 150-cycle Illumina NextSeq 550 flow cell. The study's own analysis went as follows. Because the immunoSEQ output held only junctional sequences and lacked quality scores, the filtering could not match the filtering applied to full-length reads. Sequences were annotated with PyIR, a Python wrapper for IgBLAST v1.9, using IMGT germline references to assign V/J genes and CDR3. Reads were removed for weak V/J assignments (E-value above 1e-6), missing CDR3, stop codons, out-of-frame junctions, or ambiguous translated residues. A V3J clonotype was defined by an identical inferred V gene, J gene, and CDR3 amino acid sequence. Percentage overlap between repertoires was calculated by dividing the number of shared unique clonotypes by the size of the smaller repertoire. Three approaches were used to assess repertoire richness: RTK rarefaction, the Chao1 estimator, and Recon v2.1 estimates of unobserved clonotypes. Generation probabilities were computed with OLGA for all TCRbeta clonotypes obtained by the gDNA method from a few donors. TCRdb mirrors the immuneACCESS table, restricted to in-frame sequences. Some clones are absent from its copies; in checked studies, under half trace to an unresolved V gene, and the reason for the others is unknown. V and J calls plus clone size are reproduced from that table; the DNA served to infer D and trimming. The sample records more than 2 million clones, about 93% of which are singletons. The top ten clonotypes cover more than 1.5% of the sample.

Paper-wide results and their limitations: Naive subsets generally had larger estimated clonotype richness than memory subsets did. Sampling was limited to blood, and TCR repertoires in tissue likely differ from TCR repertoires in blood. Because the study included only a small number of donors, the genetic and exposure-history diversity represented was limited. Pairwise subsampling indicated that sequencing depth was expected to affect the degree of clonotype sharing among donors. Even with the large sequencing depth, rarefaction of the sorted-subset datasets indicated that sequencing was incomplete. When several donors were compared, the shared fraction of clonotypes was about 5% for naive CD4, 3% to 4% for naive CD8, roughly 2.3% for memory CD4, and about 0.36% for memory CD8. Compared with non-shared clonotypes, the clonotypes found in all four sorted-subset donors had higher generation probabilities.

From V the trimming removes 9 bases and from J it removes 2 bases, while the gene matches leave 6 bases of the junction unaccounted for. The germline V gene (reference sequence) supplies CDR1 MNHEY and CDR2 SMNVEV. The CDR3 covers 13 residues, taking in both the cysteine and the phenylalanine. Only CDR3 DNA remains: 39 bases, in frame from the first base. Sequencing was carried out using naive CD8+ T cells from PBMCs. The cell subset or site label, as the study defines it: CD45RA+CCR7+. The receptor comes from a man aged 18 to 30 in good health. Some clones in this sample may be carry-over from other donors' samples. The chain joins TRBV27 to TRBJ2-7; TRBD2 agrees with 8 junctional bases. The CDR3 region reads CASGAGVTYEQYF. The DNA sequence is TGTGCCAGTGGAGCGGGAGTCACCTACGAGCAGTACTTC.